The T cell receptor (beta chain) described here comes from a study of somatic mutations in cytotoxic T cells in rheumatoid arthritis. Study context: Patient blood, which was peripheral blood collected as 30 ml EDTA, was drawn right after diagnosis and before any treatment started. Several of the V beta antibody-stained T-cell populations were flow-sorted at nearly 100% purity; V beta1+ cells were among them and were sequenced for TCRB. The study's findings and limits: CD8+ T cells showed clonality that did not differ significantly between patients with rheumatoid arthritis and age-matched healthy controls.

The table came from immunoSEQ multiplex PCR; TCRdb's copy has only in-frame clones and leaves some out. The table shows about 5,500 clones, with 82% occurring only once. Positive magnetic bead selection, which isolated the CD4+ and CD8+ cells, was followed by a flow cytometry check of purity. To note about this clone: Its specificity is not known.

This CDR3 spans 16 amino acids. CDR1 is SEHNR, CDR2 FQNEAQ, per germline (reference sequence). J lost 7 bases, V lost 4 bases, and 15 bases had no gene match. The genes are TRBV7-9 and TRBJ1-2, with 7 bases aligning to TRBD1. Sequencing was done on a sample of CD8+ T cells sorted from blood. This clonotype was obtained from a woman aged 45-65 years with rheumatoid arthritis. For the CDR3, the DNA is TGTGCCAGCAGCTCGCGTGATGACAGGGAGGATCGTGGCTACACCTTC. Its translation is CASSSRDDREDRGYTF.